Below are 18 T cell receptor beta chains sequenced from a single sample in a study of blood T cell repertoires in COVID-19. The data were produced by immunoSEQ multiplex PCR, yet TCRdb's version contains in-frame clones alone and is incomplete. The repertoire has tens of thousands of clones, almost 95% of them found once; the top ten carry around 2%. Source material: peripheral blood. These receptor sequences come from a human donor in a cohort sampled during active COVID-19.

In nucleotides, the CDR3 is TGTGCCAGCAGTCCTAGAAACGAGCAGTACTTC. It yields the protein CASSPRNEQYF. The chain has TRBV6-6 and TRBJ2-7; D remains unclear. The CDR3 contains 11 residues. CDR1 and CDR2 (germline): MNHNY, SVGAGI (reference sequence). Trimming took off 5 bases at V and 5 bases at J, with 7 bases between the two ends.

The chain uses TRBV6-2 or TRBV6-3 and TRBJ2-7; weak D call: TRBD1 (7 bases). Germline values: CDR1 MNHEY, CDR2 SVGEGT. Deletions cut 4 bases from V and 3 bases from J, with 13 bases between. There are 14 residues in the CDR3. The CDR3 sequence: CASSWRGTVYEQYF. The CDR3 DNA reads as TGTGCCAGCAGTTGGCGCGGGACAGTCTACGAGCAGTACTTC.

V and J are TRBV10-2 and TRBJ2-2; no clear D. V lost 3 bases and J lost 2, with 7 bases in between. This CDR3 is 14 amino acids long. Germline V gene data show CDR1 as WSHSY and CDR2 as SAAADI. In DNA, the CDR3 is TGCGCCAGCAGTGATTGGAGAAACACCGGGGAGCTGTTTTTT. Translating it yields CASSDWRNTGELFF.

The gene calls are TRBV11-1 and TRBJ2-1, with TRBD1 identical over 9 bases. V trimming: 5 bases; J trimming: 0 bases; junction bases outside the gene matches: 5. This CDR3 is 16 amino acids long. CDR1 and CDR2 from the germline V gene are SGHAT and FQDESV (reference sequence). CDR3 sequence reads: CASSPQGASSYNEQFF. The CDR3 nucleotides are TGTGCCAGCAGCCCACAGGGGGCGAGCTCCTACAATGAGCAGTTCTTC.

This rearrangement joins TRBV11-2 to TRBJ2-1, with 7 bases lining up with TRBD1. Germline CDR1 SGHAT, CDR2 FQNNGV. The length of the CDR3 is 16 residues. The V and J ends lost 6 bases and 6 bases, in that order; junction bases with no gene match: 14. The CDR3 bases are TGTGCCAGCAGAACACCGACAGGGTCGGGGATCAATGAGCAGTTCTTC. It specifies CASRTPTGSGINEQFF.

The genes are TRBV19 and TRBJ2-6; D gene unclear. Germline V CDR1 and CDR2: LNHDA, SQIVND (reference sequence). V was shortened by 6 bases and J by 4 bases, with 7 bases between the two germline ends. There are 13 residues in the CDR3. The CDR3 reads CASRPQGANVLTF. The CDR3 region has the DNA TGTGCCAGTAGACCCCAGGGGGCCAACGTCCTGACTTTC.

This chain joins TRBV10-3 and TRBJ1-1; D may be TRBD1 (5 bases). CDR3 size: 13 residues. Trimming removed 6 bases at V and 4 bases at J, with 12 bases between. The germline CDR1 and CDR2 sequences are ENHRY and SYGVKD. The CDR3 nucleotides are TGTGCCATCAGGGACATATCGGGCACTGAAGCTTTCTTT. Amino acids: CAIRDISGTEAFF.

The chain employs TRBV5-1 and TRBJ2-3; 7 nucleotides align to TRBD2. V shed 4 bases and J 0 bases; nucleotides not matched to a gene: 5. The length of the CDR3 is 15 residues. The V gene's germline CDR1 is SGHRS and CDR2 YFSETQ. CDR3 bases: TGCGCCAGCAGCGGCCCGGGGGGAAGCACAGATACGCAGTATTTT. It codes for CASSGPGGSTDTQYF.

The rearrangement uses TRBV24-1 and TRBJ2-1; weak D call: TRBD2 (6 bases). This CDR3 contains 17 residues. The germline V gene encodes CDR1 KGHDR and CDR2 SFDVKD. The V and J ends lost 5 bases and 4 bases respectively, with 20 bases between them. CDR3 DNA: TGTGCCACCAGTGGATCGAGGGACTCATTACAGTACAATGAGCAGTTCTTC. Translation gives CATSGSRDSLQYNEQFF.

The chain recombines TRBV18 with TRBJ2-7, with D hard to call. CDR3 length: 12 amino acids. The V end was cut by 6 bases, the J end by 2 bases, with 8 bases between. The germline CDR1 and CDR2 sequences are KGHSH and LQKENI. The CDR3 DNA follows: TGTGCCAGCTCGCCTGAGGCCTACGAGCAGTACTTC. Protein: CASSPEAYEQYF.

V gene TRBV28 combines with J gene TRBJ1-2; 7 bases are a match to TRBD1. After removal of 7 bases from V and 8 bases from J, the junction contained 10 bases not matched to a gene. CDR1 and CDR2 from the germline V gene are MDHEN and SYDVKM. The CDR3 is made up of 13 amino acids. The CDR3 protein is CASITFRGPGYTF. Written as DNA, the CDR3 is TGTGCCAGCATCACTTTTAGGGGGCCCGGCTACACCTTC.

The chain has TRBV6-1 and TRBJ2-7; 13 bases are a match to TRBD2. Trimming took 3 bases from V and 7 from J; bases not matched to a gene: 9. This CDR3 has 16 residues. CDR1 MNHNS and CDR2 SASEGT come from the germline V gene. Here the CDR3 DNA reads TGTGCCAGCAGTGATCTCGGACTAGCGGGAGTCCGTGAGCAGTACTTC. This sequence encodes CASSDLGLAGVREQYF.

The table lists this clone with a count of one. The chain links TRBV13 to TRBJ1-2; D unclear. The CDR3 sequence is 15 residues long. Trimming removed 4 bases from V and 1 base from J, with 13 bases in between. Germline loops: CDR1 PRHDT, CDR2 FYEKMQ (reference sequence). The CDR3: CASSSPQTSNYGYTF. In nucleotides, the CDR3 is TGTGCCAGCAGCTCCCCCCAGACAAGTAACTATGGCTACACCTTC.

The chain uses TRBV3-1 (or the pseudogene TRBV3-2) and TRBJ2-1, with TRBD2 identical over 8 bases. The CDR3 is made up of 13 amino acids. The junction had 5 bases not matched to a gene; V was cut back by 3 bases and J by 10 bases. Germline CDR1 is LGHDT and CDR2 is YNNKEL (reference sequence). CDR3: CASSQTVAGEQFF. CDR3 sequence (DNA): TGTGCCAGCAGCCAGACCGTAGCGGGGGAGCAGTTCTTC.

The genes are TRBV30 and TRBJ1-1; D uncertain. Trimming shortened V by 3 bases and J by 0 bases, and 17 bases separated the two germline ends. Germline V gives CDR1 GTSNPN, CDR2 SVGIG (reference sequence). The CDR3 consists of 16 residues. The CDR3 is CAWSWTQRALNTEAFF. The CDR3 nucleotides are TGTGCCTGGAGCTGGACCCAGAGGGCTCTGAACACTGAAGCTTTCTTT. The variable domain in full, completed from reference TRBV30 and TRBJ1-1, reads SQTIHQWPATLVQPVGSPLSLECTVEGTSNPNLYWYRQAAGRGLQLLFYSVGIGQISSEVPQNLSASRPQDRQFILSSKKLLLSDSGFYLCAWSWTQRALNTEAFFGQGTRLTVV.

The V and J genes are TRBV5-1 and TRBJ1-5; possible D gene TRBD1, 6 bases. Trimming stripped 0 bases from V and 2 bases from J, with 12 bases between. The CDR3 is made up of 16 amino acids. Germline CDR1 and CDR2: SGHRS and YFSETQ. The DNA of the CDR3 is TGCGCCAGCAGCTTGGCCGCGGCAGGGGGCAATCAGCCCCAGCATTTT. Residues: CASSLAAAGGNQPQHF.

The V call is TRBV20-1, the J call TRBJ2-1, with TRBD2 matching over 9 bases. This CDR3 spans 15 amino acids. V was pared by 3 bases and J by 10 bases, with 13 bases of the junction left unmatched. The germline gives CDR1 DFQATT, CDR2 SNEGSKA (reference sequence). CDR3 sequence reads: CSASSNSGLAGEQFF. CDR3 DNA: TGCAGTGCTAGTAGTAACAGTGGGCTAGCGGGAGAGCAGTTCTTC.

The genes are TRBV5-1 and TRBJ2-3; D is possibly TRBD2 (6 bases). The V gene lost 0 bases and the J gene lost 5 bases, with 13 bases spanning the gap. This CDR3 contains 15 residues. Germline CDR1 is SGHRS and CDR2 is YFSETQ. CDR3 DNA sequence: TGCGCCAGCAGCTTGGAAGCGGGCCGGGGAGATACGCAGTATTTT. Protein product: CASSLEAGRGDTQYF.